This T cell receptor beta chain was observed in a study of cytomegalovirus exposure and HLA in healthy donors. Germline V gene lookup returns CDR1 MDHEN and CDR2 SYDVKM. V lost 7 bases, J lost 4 bases, and 11 bases stayed unmatched. This CDR3 contains 16 residues. Study conclusions and caveats: One variant, a missense change in DCLRE1C, was linked in a later analysis to TCR beta V- and J-gene trimming. Immune exposure was documented only through CMV serostatus. When a later analysis was performed, an Asian-associated ancestry cluster reportedly had fewer N-insertions than the approximately 690-donor mean. In an earlier analysis, productive rearrangement rates for most beta V segments clustered near 90% or 30%.

Remarks on this clone: Antigen unknown.

This PCR relied on a set of 60 Vbeta primers and 13 Jbeta primers. Libraries were prepared by immunoSEQ multiplex PCR; TCRdb keeps only in-frame clonotypes and omits some of them. This sample carries roughly 70,000 clones, more than 80% of them seen once, and the ten largest clones take about 12%. The sequence was obtained from a woman aged 25 to 39 in good health and CMV-seropositive. The sample was PBMCs. V usage is TRBV28 and J usage is TRBJ2-1; 9 bases match TRBD2. This CDR3 reads CASTLLRTSEYNEQFF. CDR3 coding DNA: TGTGCCAGCACCTTACTAAGGACTAGCGAGTACAATGAGCAGTTCTTC.